This TCR beta chain was documented in a study of cytomegalovirus exposure and HLA in healthy donors. Study information: Early released data comprised some 85 million unique TCRs from HLA-typed donors. Among the 350 to 500 donors who were genotyped, roughly 86% fell in the genetic ancestry cluster that is associated with self-reported Caucasian donors. The study's findings and limits: Certain indistinguishable V segments, among them TRBV6-2 and TRBV6-3, were excluded. Rates of TCR association differed by HLA locus in a later analysis, with DRB1 highest and HLA-C lowest.

Germline V gives CDR1 SQVTM, CDR2 ANQGSEA. The CDR3 has 13 residues. After removal of 1 base from V and 5 bases from J, the junction contained 4 bases not matched to a gene. Comments on this clone: Its antigen is undetermined.

PCR was performed using 60 Vbeta and 13 Jbeta primers. TCRdb's table, derived via immunoSEQ multiplex PCR, lists solely in-frame clones and lacks some. The data hold 180,000 or so clones, with over 75% observed a single time. Input material: PBMCs. The chain links TRBV29-1 to TRBJ1-2; 7 positions match TRBD1. The clonotype comes from a man aged 18 to 35 in good health and CMV-seropositive. The CDR3 here is CSVEAGGRYGYTF. The DNA for the CDR3 is TGCAGCGTTGAAGCAGGGGGGCGGTATGGCTACACCTTC.